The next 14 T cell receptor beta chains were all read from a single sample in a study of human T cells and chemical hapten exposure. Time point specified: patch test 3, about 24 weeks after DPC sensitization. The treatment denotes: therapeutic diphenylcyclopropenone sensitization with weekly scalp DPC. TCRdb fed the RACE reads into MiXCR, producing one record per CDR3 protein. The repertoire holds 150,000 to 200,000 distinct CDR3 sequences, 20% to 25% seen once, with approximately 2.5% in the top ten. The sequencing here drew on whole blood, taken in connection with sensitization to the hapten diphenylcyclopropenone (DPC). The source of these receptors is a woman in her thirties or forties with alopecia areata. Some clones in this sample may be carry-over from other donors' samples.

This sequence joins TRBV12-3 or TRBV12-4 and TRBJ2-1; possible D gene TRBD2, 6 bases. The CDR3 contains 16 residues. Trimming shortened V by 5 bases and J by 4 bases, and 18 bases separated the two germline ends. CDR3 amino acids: CASSPTLASPYNEQFF. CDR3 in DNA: TGTGCCAGCAGTCCGACCCTAGCGAGTCCGTACAATGAGCAGTTCTTC.

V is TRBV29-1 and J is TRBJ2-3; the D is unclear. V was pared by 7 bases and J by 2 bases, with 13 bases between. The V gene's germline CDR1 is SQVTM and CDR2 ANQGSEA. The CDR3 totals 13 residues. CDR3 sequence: CSASSSATDTQYF. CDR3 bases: TGCAGCGCCTCCTCCTCCGCCACAGATACGCAGTATTTT.

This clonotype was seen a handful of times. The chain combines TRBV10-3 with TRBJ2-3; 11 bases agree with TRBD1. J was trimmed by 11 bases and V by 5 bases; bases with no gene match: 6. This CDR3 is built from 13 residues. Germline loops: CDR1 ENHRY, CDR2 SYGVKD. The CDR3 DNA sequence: TGTGCCATCAGTAAGGGACAGGGGGACATGCAGTATTTT. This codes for CAISKGQGDMQYF.

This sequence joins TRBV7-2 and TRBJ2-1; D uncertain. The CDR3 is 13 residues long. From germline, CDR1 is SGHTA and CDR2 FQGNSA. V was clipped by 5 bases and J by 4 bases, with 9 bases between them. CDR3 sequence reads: CASSKDRYNEQFF. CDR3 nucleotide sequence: TGTGCCAGCAGCAAGGACCGTTACAATGAGCAGTTCTTC.

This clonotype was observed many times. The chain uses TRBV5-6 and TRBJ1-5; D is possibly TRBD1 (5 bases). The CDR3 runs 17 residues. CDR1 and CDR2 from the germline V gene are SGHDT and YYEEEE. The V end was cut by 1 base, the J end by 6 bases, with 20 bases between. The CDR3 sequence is CASSLWGRGERTQPQHF. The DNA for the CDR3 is TGTGCCAGCAGCTTGTGGGGACGGGGGGAAAGGACTCAGCCCCAGCATTTT.

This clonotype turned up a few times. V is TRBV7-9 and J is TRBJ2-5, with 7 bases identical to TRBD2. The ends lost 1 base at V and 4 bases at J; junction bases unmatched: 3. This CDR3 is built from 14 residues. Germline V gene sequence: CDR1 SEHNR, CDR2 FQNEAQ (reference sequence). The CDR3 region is CASSLGLAVETQYF. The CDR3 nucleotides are TGTGCCAGCAGCTTAGGCCTAGCGGTAGAGACCCAGTACTTC.

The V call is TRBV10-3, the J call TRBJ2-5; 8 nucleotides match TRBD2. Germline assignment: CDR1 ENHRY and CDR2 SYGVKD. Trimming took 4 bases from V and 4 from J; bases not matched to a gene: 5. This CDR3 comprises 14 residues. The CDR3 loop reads CAISAGGARETQYF. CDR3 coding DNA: TGTGCCATCAGTGCCGGGGGGGCTCGAGAGACCCAGTACTTC.

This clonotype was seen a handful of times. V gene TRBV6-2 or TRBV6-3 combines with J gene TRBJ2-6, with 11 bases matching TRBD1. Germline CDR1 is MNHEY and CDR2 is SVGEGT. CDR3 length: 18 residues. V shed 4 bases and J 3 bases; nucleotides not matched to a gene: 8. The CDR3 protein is CASSSRPGTGGGANVLTF. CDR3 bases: TGTGCCAGCAGTTCCCGTCCCGGGACAGGGGGTGGGGCCAACGTCCTGACTTTC.

The CDR3 coding sequence is TGTGCCAGCGAAGAGTACGGGAGGAGGGGCGGGGAGCTGTTTTTT. This sequence encodes CASEEYGRRGGELFF. This chain joins TRBV6-5 and TRBJ2-2; 7 nucleotides match TRBD2. This CDR3 has 15 amino acids. V gave up 8 bases and J gave up 7 bases; unmatched junction bases: 13. Germline CDR1 reads MNHEY; CDR2 reads SVGAGI.

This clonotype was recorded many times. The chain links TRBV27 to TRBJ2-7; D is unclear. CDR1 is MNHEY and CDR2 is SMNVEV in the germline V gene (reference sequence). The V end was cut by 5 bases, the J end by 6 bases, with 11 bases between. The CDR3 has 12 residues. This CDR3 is CASSPPSPEQYF. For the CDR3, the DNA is TGTGCCAGCAGTCCTCCGTCACCCGAGCAGTACTTC.

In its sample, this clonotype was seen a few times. The CDR3 sequence: CSVRRTSGNEQYF. In DNA form, the CDR3 reads TGCAGCGTGCGAAGGACTAGCGGAAACGAGCAGTACTTC. V gene TRBV29-1 combines with J gene TRBJ2-7; TRBD2 matches at 10 bases. V lost 6 bases to trimming and J lost 5 bases; unmatched junction nucleotides: 7. Germline assignment: CDR1 SQVTM and CDR2 ANQGSEA. This CDR3 is 13 amino acids long.

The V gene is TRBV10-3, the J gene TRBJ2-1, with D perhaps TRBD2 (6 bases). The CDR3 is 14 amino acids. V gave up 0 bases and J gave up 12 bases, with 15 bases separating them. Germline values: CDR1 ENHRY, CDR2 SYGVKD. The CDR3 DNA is TGTGCCATCAGTGAGTCGGAGGAGTCCGGGGGGCAGTTCTTC. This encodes CAISESEESGGQFF.

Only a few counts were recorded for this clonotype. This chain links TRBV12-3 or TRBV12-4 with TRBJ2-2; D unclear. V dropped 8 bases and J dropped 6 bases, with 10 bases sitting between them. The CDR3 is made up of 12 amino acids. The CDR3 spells CASPSDPGELFF. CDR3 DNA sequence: TGTGCCAGCCCCTCGGACCCCGGGGAGCTGTTTTTT.

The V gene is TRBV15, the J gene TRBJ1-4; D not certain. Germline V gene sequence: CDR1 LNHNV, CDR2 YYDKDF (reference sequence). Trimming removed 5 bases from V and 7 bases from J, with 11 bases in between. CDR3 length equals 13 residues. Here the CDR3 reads CATSSGSGEKLFF. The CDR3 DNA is TGTGCCACCAGCTCGGGTTCAGGTGAAAAACTGTTTTTT.